The 21 T cell receptor beta chains reported below all come from one sample, sequenced in a study of T-cell memory formation after mild COVID-19. TCRdb re-derived calls from the 5' RACE reads in MiXCR, one entry per CDR3 protein. The data hold roughly 400,000 distinct CDR3 sequences, with about 20% observed a single time. Source material: PBMCs or a T cell subset sorted from them (not recorded which). These receptors came from a man aged 18-30 years who had mild COVID-19 (a few samples of this study predate the infection). Cell type and time point are not known.

The chain carries TRBV5-1 and TRBJ2-5; D is perhaps TRBD1 (5 bases). In germline, CDR1 is SGHRS, CDR2 YFSETQ. The CDR3 contains 16 residues. Trimming cost V 1 base and J 2 bases, with 15 bases left between them. CDR3 residues: CASSLSRTRTQETQYF. CDR3 sequence (DNA): TGCGCCAGCAGCTTGTCCAGGACAAGAACTCAAGAGACCCAGTACTTC.

This clonotype was seen only a few times. This chain links TRBV7-3 with TRBJ1-2, with 10 bases that match TRBD1. The CDR3 totals 16 residues. Germline trimming cut 3 bases from V and 2 bases from J; bases unmatched to any gene: 6. In germline, CDR1 is SGHTA, CDR2 FQGTGA. The CDR3 DNA reads TGTGCCAGCAGCTTCAGACAGGGGGCAGTAAACTATGGCTACACCTTC. It translates to CASSFRQGAVNYGYTF.

This clonotype has more than one count but fewer than ten. This chain joins TRBV7-2 and TRBJ2-5, with TRBD1 as a possible D gene (5 bases). Looked up from germline, CDR1 is SGHTA and CDR2 is FQGNSA. The CDR3 spans 14 residues. Trimming pared 5 bases from V and 3 bases from J, leaving 13 bases between. CDR3 bases: TGTGCCAGCAGCCCTACAGTCAGGGAAGAGACCCAGTACTTC. It codes for CASSPTVREETQYF.

The sample holds a few counts of this clonotype. The chain combines TRBV6-5 with TRBJ2-7; 11 bases are a match to TRBD1. V lost 5 bases to trimming and J lost 5 bases; unmatched junction nucleotides: 8. The germline CDR1 and CDR2 sequences are MNHEY and SVGAGI. The CDR3 contains 15 residues. The DNA for the CDR3 is TGTGCCAGCAGTGCGCCGGGACAGGGGGTTCACGAGCAGTACTTC. The encoded protein is CASSAPGQGVHEQYF.

This clonotype has more than one count but fewer than ten. V gene TRBV12-3 or TRBV12-4 combines with J gene TRBJ1-5; D unclear. Trimming took 2 bases from V and 9 from J, leaving 14 bases between them. The CDR3 spans 14 residues. CDR3 region: CASSLLRHGTPQHF. Written as DNA, the CDR3 is TGTGCCAGCAGTTTATTACGGCATGGCACGCCCCAGCATTTT.

This clonotype was observed a handful of times. The chain combines TRBV18 with TRBJ1-4; no clear D. Trimming took 2 bases from V and 8 from J, leaving 9 bases between them. The CDR3 consists of 13 residues. CDR1 is KGHSH, CDR2 LQKENI, per germline. The CDR3 region has the DNA TGTGCCAGCTCACCAACGGGGAGAGAAAAACTGTTTTTT. Its protein is CASSPTGREKLFF.

V is TRBV4-1 and J is TRBJ1-1; 7 nucleotides match TRBD1. The V gene's germline CDR1 is MGHRA and CDR2 YSYEKL. V shed 6 bases and J 4 bases; nucleotides not matched to a gene: 17. The CDR3 has 17 residues. CDR3 nucleotides: TGCGCCAGCAGTCCCCATCGCAGGGGGTTCTTGGGCACTGAAGCTTTCTTT. Protein: CASSPHRRGFLGTEAFF.

The rearrangement joins TRBV20-1 to TRBJ2-7, with D uncertain. CDR3 length: 14 residues. CDR1 is DFQATT and CDR2 is SNEGSKA in the germline V gene (reference sequence). Trimming removed 5 bases from V and 2 bases from J, with 16 bases in between. The CDR3 DNA follows: TGCAGTGCTTTCTCGCAAGGGTTTACCTACGAGCAGTACTTC. Protein product: CSAFSQGFTYEQYF.

The chain carries TRBV15 and TRBJ2-3; 8 bases map to TRBD2. The trim removed 5 bases at V and 5 bases at J, leaving 6 bases unmatched. The CDR3 sequence is 14 residues long. Germline CDR1 reads LNHNV; CDR2 reads YYDKDF (reference sequence). CDR3 bases: TGTGCCACCAGCCTGAGCGGGGGCAAAGATACGCAGTATTTT. This translates into CATSLSGGKDTQYF.

This clonotype has at least ten counts. The V call is TRBV5-1, the J call TRBJ1-5, with D uncertain. The CDR3 extends over 12 amino acids. Trimming removed 1 base from V and 6 bases from J, with 5 bases in between. Germline CDR1 and CDR2: SGHRS and YFSETQ. The CDR3 DNA is TGCGCCAGCAGCTTGTCAGGTCAGCCCCAGCATTTT. It is translated as CASSLSGQPQHF.

In its sample, this clonotype was seen many times. This chain uses TRBV20-1 with TRBJ2-7; 9 nucleotides align to TRBD2. Germline V lookup: CDR1 DFQATT, CDR2 SNEGSKA (reference sequence). Unmatched junction bases numbered 3, after V lost 3 bases and J lost 0 bases. The CDR3 runs to 14 residues. The CDR3 sequence: CSASLAGASYEQYV. The CDR3 DNA reads as TGCAGTGCTAGCTTAGCGGGAGCCTCCTACGAGCAGTACGTC.

J is TRBJ2-3 and V is TRBV7-3; 12 nucleotides agree with TRBD2. The CDR3 is 16 residues long. Germline V CDR1 and CDR2: SGHTA, FQGTGA. With 5 bases clipped from V and 6 bases from J, the junction kept 9 bases outside the gene matches. CDR3 nucleotides: TGTGCCAGCAGCCTCCTGGCCGGGACTAGCGGGGATACGCAGTATTTT. Protein product: CASSLLAGTSGDTQYF.

This clonotype was found a few times. V is TRBV6-2 or TRBV6-3 and J is TRBJ2-1; TRBD2 matches 11 bases. Looked up from germline, CDR1 is MNHEY and CDR2 is SVGEGT. V shed 2 bases and J 10 bases; nucleotides not matched to a gene: 1. CDR3 size: 13 residues. CDR3 amino acids: CASSYLAGGEQFF. The CDR3 DNA follows: TGTGCCAGCAGTTACCTAGCGGGGGGCGAGCAGTTCTTC.

This clonotype was counted only a few times. The rearrangement joins TRBV7-9 to TRBJ2-7; 9 nucleotides align to TRBD1. The germline V gene encodes CDR1 SEHNR and CDR2 FQNEAQ (reference sequence). The V gene end was trimmed by 4 bases and the J gene end by 0 bases; junction bases not matched to a gene: 16. The CDR3 extends over 19 amino acids. The CDR3 DNA reads as TGTGCCAGCAGCTCGAACCGGGACAGGGACCACGGAAGCTCCTACGAGCAGTACTTC. This translates into CASSSNRDRDHGSSYEQYF.

This clonotype was seen repeatedly, ten times or more. The rearrangement uses TRBV7-2 and TRBJ2-3; D may be TRBD2 (5 bases). The CDR3 runs to 13 residues. Trimming took off 5 bases at V and 6 bases at J, with 12 bases between the two ends. Germline assignment: CDR1 SGHTA and CDR2 FQGNSA. The CDR3 DNA is TGTGCCAGCAGCGGCGGTCCGGGGGATACGCAGTATTTT. The encoded protein is CASSGGPGDTQYF.

There are a few counts of this clonotype. V usage is TRBV7-9 and J usage is TRBJ1-1; D is possibly TRBD1 (6 bases). The CDR3 has 19 amino acids. V dropped 2 bases and J dropped 6 bases, with 28 bases sitting between them. CDR1 and CDR2 from the germline V gene are SEHNR and FQNEAQ (reference sequence). The CDR3 reads CASSLRGGGATGMMSEAFF. Here the CDR3 DNA reads TGTGCCAGCAGCTTAAGAGGGGGAGGGGCGACCGGGATGATGTCTGAAGCTTTCTTT.

This clonotype was counted between two and nine times. The chain couples TRBV7-2 to TRBJ1-4; TRBD1 might be the D (6 bases). The CDR3 has 15 residues. V lost 0 bases and J 7 bases, leaving 12 bases between the germline ends. CDR1 is SGHTA and CDR2 is FQGNSA in the germline V gene. In nucleotides, the CDR3 is TGTGCCAGCAGCTTAGCCTCGGGGGCGGGTGAAAAACTGTTTTTT. Encoded protein: CASSLASGAGEKLFF.

This clonotype was counted between two and nine times. This sequence joins TRBV27 and TRBJ1-2; the match to TRBD1 covers 7 bases. The CDR3 loop spans 18 amino acids. CDR1 and CDR2 (germline): MNHEY, SMNVEV (reference sequence). V was pared by 5 bases and J by 1 base, with 16 bases of the junction left unmatched. The CDR3: CASSPITLGPGGNYGYTF. The CDR3 DNA follows: TGTGCCAGCAGTCCCATCACCCTTGGCCCAGGGGGTAACTATGGCTACACCTTC.

This clonotype was seen many times. The chain joins TRBV5-5 to TRBJ2-7; D is tentatively TRBD1 or TRBD2 (5 bases each). The V and J ends lost 4 bases and 5 bases respectively, with 7 bases between them. The CDR3 consists of 11 residues. Per the germline V gene, CDR1 is SGHKS and CDR2 is YYEKEE (reference sequence). CDR3 DNA: TGTGCCAGCAGCCGGGGCGACGAGCAGTACGTC. Translating it yields CASSRGDEQYV.

The V and J genes are TRBV5-1 and TRBJ2-7; either TRBD1 or TRBD2 may supply D (5 bases each). Germline-derived CDR1 and CDR2 are SGHRS and YFSETQ. The CDR3 runs 9 residues. V shed 6 bases and J shed 12 bases, with 10 bases lying between them. CDR3 sequence (DNA): TGCGCCAGCAAGAAGGGACGGTACGTC. This translates into CASKKGRYV.

The rearrangement links TRBV4-3 to TRBJ1-2; weak D call: TRBD1 (6 bases). With 1 base removed from V and 3 bases from J, the gap between germline ends came to 12 bases. CDR1 is LGHNA, CDR2 YSLEER, per germline. The length of the CDR3 is 15 residues. The DNA of the CDR3 is TGCGCCAGCAGCCAAGGTCACAAGGGGGACTATGGCTACACCTTC. Its protein product is CASSQGHKGDYGYTF.